Following are 20 T cell receptor beta chains from one sample sequenced in a study of T cell responses to AZD1222 COVID-19 vaccine. Clones were read by immunoSEQ multiplex PCR, and TCRdb kept only the in-frame ones, dropping some. The repertoire includes roughly 93,000 clones, about 88% of them detected once, and around 1.6% sits in the top ten. The sequences come from peripheral blood, collected on day 0 of AZD1222 vaccination. These receptors all come from an adult in good health.

This clone showed up just once. The chain links TRBV5-1 to TRBJ2-2; the D call may be TRBD1 or TRBD2 (5 bases each). The CDR3 contains 16 residues. Germline V gives CDR1 SGHRS, CDR2 YFSETQ. The V and J ends lost 5 bases and 6 bases respectively, with 20 bases between them. The CDR3 DNA follows: TGCGCCAGCAGTCCCAAAGTAGCCAGGGAGCCCGGGGAGCTGTTTTTT. Translation gives CASSPKVAREPGELFF.

The chain links TRBV6-2 or TRBV6-3 to TRBJ1-2, with D possibly matching TRBD1 (5 bases). Germline V lookup: CDR1 MNHEY, CDR2 SVGEGT. Trimming cost V 6 bases and J 4 bases, with 12 bases left between them. The CDR3 is made up of 13 amino acids. The CDR3 DNA reads TGTGCCAGCAGCCCTTACGGGGCCTATGGCTACACCTTC. Its protein is CASSPYGAYGYTF.

V and J are TRBV18 and TRBJ1-1; D is ambiguous. The CDR3 sequence is 14 residues long. The V gene lost 6 bases and the J gene lost 4 bases, with 15 bases spanning the gap. Germline V gives CDR1 KGHSH, CDR2 LQKENI. CDR3 sequence reads: CASSPERRPTEAFF. CDR3 DNA: TGTGCCAGCTCCCCAGAACGGAGACCCACTGAAGCTTTCTTT.

This chain joins TRBV30 and TRBJ1-1, with D possibly TRBD1 on 5 matching bases. V lost 3 bases to trimming and J lost 0 bases, with 11 bases between them. Looked up from germline, CDR1 is GTSNPN and CDR2 is SVGIG (reference sequence). The CDR3 consists of 14 residues. The CDR3 sequence is CAWSEGVVNTEAFF. CDR3 DNA sequence: TGTGCCTGGAGCGAAGGGGTCGTGAACACTGAAGCTTTCTTT.

The V and J genes are TRBV3-1 (or the pseudogene TRBV3-2) and TRBJ2-7, with TRBD2 as a possible D gene (5 bases). Looked up from germline, CDR1 is LGHDT and CDR2 is YNNKEL (reference sequence). The CDR3 has 14 residues. Between the trimmed V and J ends, which lost 2 bases and 6 bases, there was a span of 14 bases. CDR3 residues: CASSQWTLSGEQYF. The CDR3 coding sequence is TGTGCCAGCAGCCAATGGACTTTGAGTGGCGAGCAGTACTTC.

The chain links TRBV2 to TRBJ1-2; TRBD1 matches at 7 bases. This CDR3 comprises 13 residues. Germline V gives CDR1 SNHLY, CDR2 FYNNEI. Trimming took 6 bases from V and 1 from J; bases not matched to a gene: 2. The CDR3, as DNA: TGTGCCAGCAGCAGGGGGAATAACTATGGCTACACCTTC. Encoded protein: CASSRGNNYGYTF.

The rearrangement links TRBV7-2 to TRBJ2-3, with 8 nucleotides matching TRBD2. Trimming at V came to 5 bases and at J to 6 bases, leaving 7 bases not matched to a gene. The germline CDR1 and CDR2 sequences are SGHTA and FQGNSA. This CDR3 has 14 residues. CDR3: CASSAAGGADTQYF. CDR3 sequence (DNA): TGTGCCAGCAGCGCGGCGGGGGGTGCCGATACGCAGTATTTT. The full variable domain, its missing parts supplied by reference TRBV7-2 and TRBJ2-3, is GAGVSQSPSNKVTEKGKDVELRCDPISGHTALYWYRQSLGQGLEFLIYFQGNSAPDKSGLPSDRFSAERTGGSVSTLTIQRTQQEDSAVYLCASSAAGGADTQYFGPGTRLTVL.

The CDR3 reads CASSLPRGRDTSGNTIYF. The CDR3 DNA follows: TGTGCCAGCAGCCTCCCCCGGGGGAGGGATACTTCTGGAAACACCATATATTTT. The gene calls are TRBV9 and TRBJ1-3; TRBD1 is a possible D gene (5 bases). Germline V gene sequence: CDR1 SGDLS, CDR2 YYNGEE. V lost 4 bases to trimming and J lost 1 base, with 21 bases between them. This CDR3 has 18 residues.

This clone is classed as medium-sized. CDR3: CASSEGGSTGTDEVVTEAFF. DNA for the CDR3: TGTGCCAGCAGTGAAGGCGGATCTACAGGGACCGACGAAGTCGTCACTGAAGCTTTCTTT. The gene calls are TRBV2 and TRBJ1-1; D perhaps matches TRBD1 (6 bases). The V gene lost 1 base and the J gene lost 4 bases, with 28 bases spanning the gap. The CDR3 is 20 residues long. Germline values: CDR1 SNHLY, CDR2 FYNNEI.

V is TRBV18 and J is TRBJ1-1, with 11 bases matching TRBD1. This CDR3 is built from 14 residues. Germline-derived CDR1 and CDR2 are KGHSH and LQKENI. After removal of 5 bases from V and 6 bases from J, the junction contained 5 bases not matched to a gene. For the CDR3, the DNA is TGTGCCAGCTCATCAGGACAGGGGGCAGCTGAAGCTTTCTTT. Encoded protein: CASSSGQGAAEAFF.

The chain has TRBV2 and TRBJ1-1; D remains ambiguous. Germline loops: CDR1 SNHLY, CDR2 FYNNEI. V was cut by 3 bases and J by 2 bases, with 4 bases left in between. The CDR3 extends over 12 amino acids. CDR3 residues: CASSDPNTEAFF. Written as DNA, the CDR3 is TGTGCCAGCAGTGATCCTAACACTGAAGCTTTCTTT.

V and J are TRBV7-9 and TRBJ2-7; 9 bases agree with TRBD1. The length of the CDR3 is 16 residues. Germline CDR1 reads SEHNR; CDR2 reads FQNEAQ (reference sequence). V lost 5 bases and J lost 4; bases outside the gene matches: 12. CDR3 loop: CASSPLRTGAQYEQYF. The DNA of the CDR3 is TGTGCCAGCAGCCCCCTTAGGACAGGGGCTCAGTACGAGCAGTACTTC.

Here the CDR3 reads CASSVGQGATEQYF. The CDR3 DNA reads as TGTGCCAGCAGCGTAGGACAGGGCGCGACCGAGCAGTACTTC. The chain is built from TRBV9 and TRBJ2-7; 7 nucleotides match TRBD1. Germline V CDR1 and CDR2: SGDLS, YYNGEE. Trimming at V came to 0 bases and at J to 6 bases, leaving 6 bases not matched to a gene. The CDR3 loop spans 14 amino acids.

The genes are TRBV7-3 and TRBJ2-3; a possible D gene is TRBD1 (5 bases). Germline CDR1 reads SGHTA; CDR2 reads FQGTGA. The CDR3 spans 16 residues. V dropped 7 bases and J dropped 1 base, with 18 bases sitting between them. CDR3: CASNLLPGAGTDTQYF. As DNA, the CDR3 is TGTGCCAGCAACTTGTTACCTGGGGCTGGCACAGATACGCAGTATTTT.

V gene TRBV6-2 or TRBV6-3 combines with J gene TRBJ1-5, with a possible D match to TRBD1 (5 bases). V dropped 0 bases and J dropped 1 base, with 19 bases sitting between them. This CDR3 spans 19 amino acids. The germline gives CDR1 MNHEY, CDR2 SVGEGT. The CDR3 is CASSYSFGAPNRSNQPQHF. The CDR3 DNA reads as TGTGCCAGCAGTTACTCGTTTGGGGCCCCCAACAGGAGCAATCAGCCCCAGCATTTT.

The chain joins TRBV6-6 to TRBJ2-7; D might be TRBD1 (6 bases). There are 12 residues in the CDR3. CDR1 MNHNY and CDR2 SVGAGI come from the germline V gene (reference sequence). Trimming stripped 6 bases from V and 7 bases from J, with 13 bases between. The CDR3 region is CASRRQDGEQYF. The DNA for the CDR3 is TGTGCCAGCAGACGACAGGATGGGGAGCAGTACTTC.

This chain links TRBV6-6 with TRBJ1-6; tentative D call: TRBD1 (6 bases). This CDR3 is 15 amino acids long. Trimming left V 4 bases short and J 5 bases short, with 12 bases between. Germline V lookup: CDR1 MNHNY, CDR2 SVGAGI (reference sequence). The CDR3 sequence is CASSLGTLNNSPLHF. CDR3 in DNA: TGTGCCAGCAGTTTGGGGACACTTAATAATTCACCCCTCCACTTT.

V gene TRBV5-4 combines with J gene TRBJ2-1; 9 bases align to TRBD2. Germline lookup yields CDR1 SGHNT and CDR2 YYREEE (reference sequence). The CDR3 runs to 16 residues. V shed 3 bases and J 8 bases; nucleotides not matched to a gene: 12. The CDR3 bases are TGTGCCAGCAGCTACCTTCGCGGCGGGGGGGCCCATGAGCAGTTCTTC. It specifies CASSYLRGGGAHEQFF. The variable domain in full, completed from reference TRBV5-4 and TRBJ2-1, reads ETGVTQSPTHLIKTRGQQVTLRCSSQSGHNTVSWYQQALGQGPQFIFQYYREEENGRGNFPPRFSGLQFPNYSSELNVNALELDDSALYLCASSYLRGGGAHEQFFGPGTRLTVL.

The V and J genes are TRBV2 and TRBJ2-5; D not resolved. CDR1 and CDR2 (germline): SNHLY, FYNNEI. V shed 7 bases and J shed 2 bases, with 11 bases lying between them. The CDR3 has 13 residues. CDR3 DNA: TGTGCCAGCACCGGCAGGCCACAAGAGACCCAGTACTTC. Translated, it gives CASTGRPQETQYF.

The V gene is TRBV18, the J gene TRBJ2-5; either TRBD1 or TRBD2 may supply D (7 bases each). With 2 bases removed from V and 2 bases from J, the gap between germline ends came to 15 bases. The germline V gene has CDR1 KGHSH and CDR2 LQKENI. This CDR3 contains 16 residues. CDR3 sequence: CASSPSQGGLQETQYF. CDR3 nucleotide sequence: TGTGCCAGCTCACCATCTCAGGGGGGGCTACAAGAGACCCAGTACTTC. Supplemented by reference TRBV18 and TRBJ2-5, the full variable domain reads NAGVMQNPRHLVRRRGQEARLRCSPMKGHSHVYWYRQLPEEGLKFMVYLQKENIIDESGMPKERFSAEFPKEGPSILRIQQVVRGDSAAYFCASSPSQGGLQETQYFGPGTRLLVL.